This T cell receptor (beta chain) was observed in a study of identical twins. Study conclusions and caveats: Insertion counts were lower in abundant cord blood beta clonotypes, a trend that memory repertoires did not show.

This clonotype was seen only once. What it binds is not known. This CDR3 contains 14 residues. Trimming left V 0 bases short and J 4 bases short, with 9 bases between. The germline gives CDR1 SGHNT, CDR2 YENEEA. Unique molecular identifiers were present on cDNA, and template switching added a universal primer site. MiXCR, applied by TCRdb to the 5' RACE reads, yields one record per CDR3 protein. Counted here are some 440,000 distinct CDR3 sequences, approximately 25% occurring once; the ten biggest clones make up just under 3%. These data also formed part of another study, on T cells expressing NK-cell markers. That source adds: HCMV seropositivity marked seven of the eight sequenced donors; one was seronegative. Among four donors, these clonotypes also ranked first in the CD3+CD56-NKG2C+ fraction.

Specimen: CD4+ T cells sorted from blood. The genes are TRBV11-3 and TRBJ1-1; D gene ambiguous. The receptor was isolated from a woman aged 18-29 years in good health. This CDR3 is CASSLDARSTEAFF. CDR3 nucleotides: TGTGCCAGCAGCTTAGATGCGCGCAGCACTGAAGCTTTCTTT.